A selection of T cell receptor beta chains follows, all from one sample in a study of blood T cells in healthy people across ages. TCRdb fed the 5' RACE reads into MiXCR, producing one record per CDR3 protein. Of about 780,000 distinct CDR3 sequences in the sample, under 80% were seen once. Material: blood. These receptors were taken from a man aged 25-45 years in good health. The CDR3 runs from the conserved cysteine through the conserved F or W. The order of the fields is J gene, V gene, clone size, D gene, CDR3 DNA, CDR3 protein. D genes are given only for firm matches. Expanded clones are given a class, and other clones once, few, many or no size at all.

TRBJ2-7 | TRBV20-1 | few | NA | TGCAGTGCTAGATACGGTTACGAGCAGTACTTC | CSARYGYEQYF
TRBJ2-3 | TRBV20-1 | few | NA | TGCAGTGCTAGACTGACAGATACGCAGTATTTT | CSARLTDTQYF
TRBJ2-3 | TRBV12-3/TRBV12-4 | NA | NA | TGTGCCAGCAGTCTTCTTGCTGAATCTAGCACAGATACGCAGTATTTT | CASSLLAESSTDTQYF
TRBJ2-7 | TRBV6-4 | NA | NA | TGTGCCAGCAGTGCCCTGACAGCCCAATACTACGAGCAGTACTTC | CASSALTAQYYEQYF
TRBJ1-5 | TRBV27 | NA | NA | TGTGCCCCCGGGGAGGTAGCTCATCGACCCCAGCATTTT | CAPGEVAHRPQHF
TRBJ1-6 | TRBV20-1 | NA | NA | TGCAGTGCCCTACGAGGCTCCTATAATTCACCCCTCCACTTT | CSALRGSYNSPLHF
TRBJ2-7 | TRBV24-1 | NA | NA | TGTGCCACCAGTGATTTCTCACAGGGCGAGCAGTACTTC | CATSDFSQGEQYF
TRBJ1-1 | TRBV6-5 | once | NA | TGTGCCAGCAGTTACTCGACCCTACCCAACACTGAAGCTTTCTTT | CASSYSTLPNTEAFF
TRBJ1-5 | TRBV6-1 | few | NA | TGTGCCAGCAGTGGATGGCTGGCGGGCAATCAGCCCCAGCATTTT | CASSGWLAGNQPQHF
TRBJ2-5 | TRBV11-2 | NA | TRBD1 | TGTGCCAGCAGCTCGACAGGGTACCAAGAGACCCAGTACTTC | CASSSTGYQETQYF
TRBJ2-1 | TRBV12-3/TRBV12-4 | few | NA | TGTGCCAGCGGCAGGGAATACAATGAGCAGTTCTTC | CASGREYNEQFF
TRBJ2-4 | TRBV12-3/TRBV12-4 | NA | NA | TGTGCCAGCAGCCCAGGGGGGACTAGAGGGGGAAACATTCAGTACTTC | CASSPGGTRGGNIQYF
TRBJ2-5 | TRBV7-2 | NA | NA | TGTGCCAGCAGCTTAGGTTACGTGAGGACCGACCAAGAGACCCAGTACTTC | CASSLGYVRTDQETQYF
TRBJ2-3 | TRBV6-2/TRBV6-3 | NA | NA | TGTGCCAGCAGTTATGTGACAGATAAGGGCGGGGATACGCAGTATTTT | CASSYVTDKGGDTQYF
TRBJ2-1 | TRBV3-1 | NA | TRBD1 | TGTGCCAGCAGCTTCGAGGACAGGGCGTACTACAATGAGCAGTTCTTC | CASSFEDRAYYNEQFF
TRBJ2-7 | TRBV6-2/TRBV6-3 | few | TRBD1 | TGTGCCAGCAGTTACTTCGACAGGGGGTACGAGCAGTACTTC | CASSYFDRGYEQYF
TRBJ2-7 | TRBV27 | NA | TRBD1 | TGTGCCAGCGGTCCCCGGACAGGTTTGTACGAGCAGTACTTC | CASGPRTGLYEQYF
TRBJ2-1 | TRBV28 | NA | TRBD1 | TGTGCCAGCAGCCCCTCGGGACACAGGGGGTTCTACAATGAGCAGTTCTTC | CASSPSGHRGFYNEQFF
TRBJ1-2 | TRBV4-3 | NA | NA | TGCGCCAGCAGCCAAGTACAAGTCGCTAACTATGGCTACACCTTC | CASSQVQVANYGYTF
TRBJ2-6 | TRBV30 | NA | NA | TGTGCCTTCAGGCGGGGTGCTGGGGCCAACGTCCTGACTTTC | CAFRRGAGANVLTF
TRBJ2-3 | TRBV20-1 | NA | NA | TGCAGTGCTAGCTCTTCCGCATATACGCAGTATTTT | CSASSSAYTQYF
TRBJ2-1 | TRBV2 | few | TRBD2 | TGTGCCAGCTCCAATCTAGCGGGGGGAAACAATGAGCAGTTCTTC | CASSNLAGGNNEQFF